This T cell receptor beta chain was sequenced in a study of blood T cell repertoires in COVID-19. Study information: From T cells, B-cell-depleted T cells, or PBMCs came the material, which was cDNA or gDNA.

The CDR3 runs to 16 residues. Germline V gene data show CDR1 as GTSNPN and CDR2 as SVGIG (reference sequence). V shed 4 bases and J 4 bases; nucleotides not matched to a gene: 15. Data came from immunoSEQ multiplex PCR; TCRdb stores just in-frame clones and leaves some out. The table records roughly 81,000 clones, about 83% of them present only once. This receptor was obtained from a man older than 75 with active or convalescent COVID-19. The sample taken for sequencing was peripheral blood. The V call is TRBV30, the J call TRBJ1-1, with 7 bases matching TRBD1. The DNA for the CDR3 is TGTGCCTGGATTAGAATAGGGGGCCGGAAGGGCACTGAAGCTTTCTTT. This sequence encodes CAWIRIGGRKGTEAFF.